The TCR beta chain described here comes from a study of T cells in Graves' hyperthyroidism and ophthalmopathy. Study-wide background: The authors collected peripheral blood at initial diagnosis, before any treatment.

This clonotype has at least ten counts. Its antigen is not identified. The CDR3 regions of TCR beta were amplified from RNA transcripts. An initial round of RT-PCR targeting the TCR CDR3 relied on the HTBI primer set. From the multiplex PCR reads, TCRdb called clonotypes with MiXCR, one entry per CDR3 protein. This sample yields under 550,000 distinct CDR3 sequences, of which roughly 13% are seen a single time; 5.3% belongs to the top ten. Notes on the study in general: Ophthalmopathy, as predicted by the model, came a median about six months after the prediction. Ophthalmopathy and stable hyperthyroidism were told apart by a 13 V-J model.

This CDR3 comprises 15 residues. V was pared by 6 bases and J by 0 bases, with 11 bases between. This chain joins TRBV12-3 or TRBV12-4 and TRBJ1-4; the D is unclear. The origin of this receptor is a woman under 30 with Graves' hyperthyroidism. Sequencing was carried out using blood. The CDR3 coding sequence is TGTGCCAGCAGCATCAGGACCACAACTAATGAAAAACTGTTTTTT. This sequence encodes CASSIRTTTNEKLFF.